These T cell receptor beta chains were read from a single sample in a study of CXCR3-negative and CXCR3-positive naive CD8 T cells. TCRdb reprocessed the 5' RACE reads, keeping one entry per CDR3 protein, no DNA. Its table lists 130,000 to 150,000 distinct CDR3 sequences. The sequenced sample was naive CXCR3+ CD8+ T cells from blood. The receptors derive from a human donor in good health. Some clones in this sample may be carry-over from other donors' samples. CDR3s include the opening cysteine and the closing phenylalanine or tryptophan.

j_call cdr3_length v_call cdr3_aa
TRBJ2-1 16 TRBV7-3 CASSLGLAMGYNEQFF
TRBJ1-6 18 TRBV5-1 CASSLDSNWGSYNSPLHF
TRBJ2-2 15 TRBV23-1 CASSHPGEGTGELFF
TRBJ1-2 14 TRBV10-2 CASSESQGARGYTF
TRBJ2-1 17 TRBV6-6 CASSYTGHLAGDNEQFF
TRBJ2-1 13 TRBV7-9 CASSFRGENEQFF
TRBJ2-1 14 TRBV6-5 CASSPLDRANEQFF
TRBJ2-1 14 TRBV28 CASSPRLGWSEQFF
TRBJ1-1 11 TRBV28 CASSRTKEAFF
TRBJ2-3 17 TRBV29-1 CSVEDHFLAGGFDTQYF
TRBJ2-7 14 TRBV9 CASSAGISSYEQYF
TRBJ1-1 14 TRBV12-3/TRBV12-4 CASSLAQDRTEAFF
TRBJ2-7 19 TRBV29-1 CSVVGWKRGDPTSSYEQYF
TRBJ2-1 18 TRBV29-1 CSVAGTGVGFGSYNEQFF
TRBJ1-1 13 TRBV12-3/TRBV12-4 CASTWAENTEAFF
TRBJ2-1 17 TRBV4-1 CASSHTIAGGRNNEQFF
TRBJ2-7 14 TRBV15 CATSRDRGTYEQYF
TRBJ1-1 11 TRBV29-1 CSVELASEAFF
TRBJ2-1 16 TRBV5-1 CASSLVPFTGAHEQFF
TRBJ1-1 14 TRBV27 CASSIRREGTEAFF
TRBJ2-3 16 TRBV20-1 CSASDMERRGTDTRYF
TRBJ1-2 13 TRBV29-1 CSASGQGALGYTF
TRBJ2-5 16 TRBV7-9 CASSSPDGQKQETQYF
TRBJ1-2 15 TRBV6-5 CASSLYAASGDGYTF
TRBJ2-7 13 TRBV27 CASSSRSSYEQYF
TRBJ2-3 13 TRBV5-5 CASSPDNTDTQYF
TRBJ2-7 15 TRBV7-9 CASSYDRGDVYEQYF
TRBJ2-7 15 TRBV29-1 CSVEPASGGSYEQYF
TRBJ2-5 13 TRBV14 CASSPALHVTQYF
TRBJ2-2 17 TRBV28 CASSLAWTGSNTGELFF
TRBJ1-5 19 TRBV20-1 CSARDASGTLTGSNQPQHF
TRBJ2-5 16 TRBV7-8 CASSPRTWGGSETQYF
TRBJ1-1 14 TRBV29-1 CSVDIGQVNTEAFF
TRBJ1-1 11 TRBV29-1 CGTGSNTEAFF
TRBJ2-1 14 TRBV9 CASSVASGDNEQFF
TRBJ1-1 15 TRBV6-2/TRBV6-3 CASSVLETGNTEAFF
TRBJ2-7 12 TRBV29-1 CSVEARPSEQYF
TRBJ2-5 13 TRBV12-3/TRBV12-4 CASSIRGGETQYF
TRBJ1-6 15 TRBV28 CASSLSGLSNSPLHF
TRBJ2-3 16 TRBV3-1 CASSQDRGRGTDTQYF
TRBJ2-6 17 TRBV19 CASSLQVASSGANVLTF
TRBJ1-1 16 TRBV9 CASSVGGGAGWTEAFF
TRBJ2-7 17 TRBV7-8 CASRKDTTGYRSYEQYF
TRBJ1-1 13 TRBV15 CATSREDVAGAFF
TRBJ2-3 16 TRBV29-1 CSVEDPGTSGMFPQYF
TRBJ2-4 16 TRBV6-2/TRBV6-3 CASSPTSGSHKNIQYF
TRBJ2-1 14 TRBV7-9 CASSLGGATAEQFF
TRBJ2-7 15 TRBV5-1 CASSPGTALTYEQYF
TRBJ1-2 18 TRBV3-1 CASRHVPGQVNPNYGYTF